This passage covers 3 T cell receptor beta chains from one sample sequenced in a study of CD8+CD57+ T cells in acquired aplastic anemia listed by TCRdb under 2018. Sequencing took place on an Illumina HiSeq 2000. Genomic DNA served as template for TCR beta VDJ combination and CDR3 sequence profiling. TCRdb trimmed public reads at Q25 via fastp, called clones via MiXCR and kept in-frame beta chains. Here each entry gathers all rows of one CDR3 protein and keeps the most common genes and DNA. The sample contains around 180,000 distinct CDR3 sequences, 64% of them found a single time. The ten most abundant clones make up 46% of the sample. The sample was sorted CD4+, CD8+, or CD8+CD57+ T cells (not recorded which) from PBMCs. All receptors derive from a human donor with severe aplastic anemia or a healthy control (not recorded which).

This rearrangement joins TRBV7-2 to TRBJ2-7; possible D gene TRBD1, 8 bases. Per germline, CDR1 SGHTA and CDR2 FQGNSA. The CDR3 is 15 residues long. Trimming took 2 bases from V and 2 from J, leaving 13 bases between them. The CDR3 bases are TGTGCCAGCAGCTTACGGACAGGGAGGGCCTACGAGCAGTACTTC. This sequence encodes CASSLRTGRAYEQYF.

CDR3 sequence (DNA): TGCGCCAGCAGCTTGGCAACAGATGGCTACACCTTC. Encoded protein: CASSLATDGYTF. This rearrangement joins TRBV5-1 to TRBJ1-2; D remains unclear. From germline, CDR1 is SGHRS and CDR2 YFSETQ. V lost 0 bases and J 6 bases, leaving 6 bases between the germline ends. This CDR3 has 12 residues. Full variable domain (missing parts from reference TRBV5-1 and TRBJ1-2): KAGVTQTPRYLIKTRGQQVTLSCSPISGHRSVSWYQQTPGQGLQFLFEYFSETQRNKGNFPGRFSGRQFSNSRSEMNVSTLELGDSALYLCASSLATDGYTFGSGTRLTVV.

CDR3 nucleotides: TGCAGCGGATCCGGGACAGGGACCGAGCAGTTCTTC. The encoded protein is CSGSGTGTEQFF. The chain uses TRBV29-1 and TRBJ2-1, with 9 bases fitting TRBD1. This CDR3 is built from 12 residues. Germline CDR1 SQVTM, CDR2 ANQGSEA. Trimming took 7 bases from V and 10 from J; bases not matched to a gene: 8.